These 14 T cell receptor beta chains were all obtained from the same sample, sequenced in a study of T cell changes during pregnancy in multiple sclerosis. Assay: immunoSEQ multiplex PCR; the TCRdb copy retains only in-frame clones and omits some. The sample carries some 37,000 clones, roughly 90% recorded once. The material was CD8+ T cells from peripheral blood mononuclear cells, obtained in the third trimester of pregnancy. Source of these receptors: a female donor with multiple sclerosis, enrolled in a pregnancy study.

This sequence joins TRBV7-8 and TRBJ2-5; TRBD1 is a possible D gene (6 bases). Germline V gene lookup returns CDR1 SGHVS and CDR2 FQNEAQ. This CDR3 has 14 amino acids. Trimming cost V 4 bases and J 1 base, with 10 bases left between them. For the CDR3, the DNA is TGTGCCAGCAGCTCCGACAGGCTCCAAGAGACCCAGTACTTC. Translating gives CASSSDRLQETQYF.

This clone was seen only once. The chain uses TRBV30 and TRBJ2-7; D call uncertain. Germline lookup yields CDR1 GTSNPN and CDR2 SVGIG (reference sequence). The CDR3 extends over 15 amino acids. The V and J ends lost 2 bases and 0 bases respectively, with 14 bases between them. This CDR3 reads CAWSPTRGSSYEQYF. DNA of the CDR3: TGTGCCTGGAGTCCCACCCGCGGAAGCTCCTACGAGCAGTACTTC.

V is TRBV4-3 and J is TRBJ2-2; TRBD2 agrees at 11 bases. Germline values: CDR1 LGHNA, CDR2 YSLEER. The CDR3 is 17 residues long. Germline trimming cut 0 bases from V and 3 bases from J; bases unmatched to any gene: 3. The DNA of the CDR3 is TGCGCCAGCAGCCAAGACGGGACTAGCGGATACACCGGGGAGCTGTTTTTT. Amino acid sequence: CASSQDGTSGYTGELFF.

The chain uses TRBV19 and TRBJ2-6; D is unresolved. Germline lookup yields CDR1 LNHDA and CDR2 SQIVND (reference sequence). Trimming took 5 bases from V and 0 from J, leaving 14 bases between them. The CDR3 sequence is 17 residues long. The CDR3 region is CASSSQTPSSGANVLTF. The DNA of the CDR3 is TGTGCCAGTAGTTCCCAGACACCGAGCTCTGGGGCCAACGTCCTGACTTTC.

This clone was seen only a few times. CDR3 sequence: CASSQDRGSNQPQHF. CDR3 nucleotides: TGCGCCAGCAGCCAAGACAGGGGATCGAATCAGCCCCAGCATTTT. The chain employs TRBV4-3 and TRBJ1-5; possibly TRBD1 for D (6 bases). Trimming removed 0 bases from V and 4 bases from J, with 10 bases in between. This CDR3 region has 15 residues. In germline, CDR1 is LGHNA, CDR2 YSLEER.

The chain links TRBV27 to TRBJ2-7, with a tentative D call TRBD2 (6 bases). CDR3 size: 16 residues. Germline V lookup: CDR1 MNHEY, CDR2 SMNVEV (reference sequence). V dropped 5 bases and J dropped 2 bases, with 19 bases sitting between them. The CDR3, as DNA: TGTGCCAGCAGTGAGGCCGGGGTGGGGGGTACCTACGAGCAGTACTTC. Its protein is CASSEAGVGGTYEQYF.

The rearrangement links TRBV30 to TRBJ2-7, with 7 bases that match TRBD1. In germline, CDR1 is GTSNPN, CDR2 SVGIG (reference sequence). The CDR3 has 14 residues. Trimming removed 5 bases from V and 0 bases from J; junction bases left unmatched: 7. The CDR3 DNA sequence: TGTGCCTGGGTTCCGGGACAGAGCTCCTACGAGCAGTACTTC. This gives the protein CAWVPGQSSYEQYF.

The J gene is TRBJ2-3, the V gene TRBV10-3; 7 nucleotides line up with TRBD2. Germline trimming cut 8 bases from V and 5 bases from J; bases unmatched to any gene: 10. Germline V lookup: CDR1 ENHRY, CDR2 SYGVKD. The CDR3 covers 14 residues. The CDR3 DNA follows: TGTGCCATCCTGGGGGGGGAGTTGGAAGATACGCAGTATTTT. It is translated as CAILGGELEDTQYF.

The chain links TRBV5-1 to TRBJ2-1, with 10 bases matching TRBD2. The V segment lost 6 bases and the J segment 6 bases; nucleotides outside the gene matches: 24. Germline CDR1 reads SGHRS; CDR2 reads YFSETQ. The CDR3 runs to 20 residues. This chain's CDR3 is CASTNPPGGRVASGGNEQFF. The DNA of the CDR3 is TGCGCCAGCACTAACCCTCCCGGGGGGCGAGTGGCTAGCGGGGGCAATGAGCAGTTCTTC.

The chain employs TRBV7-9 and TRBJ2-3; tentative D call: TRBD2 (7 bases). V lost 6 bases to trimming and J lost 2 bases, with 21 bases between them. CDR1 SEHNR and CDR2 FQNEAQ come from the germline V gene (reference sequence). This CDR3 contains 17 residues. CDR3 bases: TGTGCCAGCAGGCCCACGGCTGGGCGGGGGCACACAGATACGCAGTATTTT. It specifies CASRPTAGRGHTDTQYF.

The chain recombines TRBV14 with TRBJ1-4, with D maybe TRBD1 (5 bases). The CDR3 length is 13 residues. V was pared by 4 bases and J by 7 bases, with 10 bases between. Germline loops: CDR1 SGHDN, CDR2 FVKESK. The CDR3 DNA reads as TGTGCCAGCAGCCCGCCCACAGGTGAAAAACTGTTTTTT. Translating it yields CASSPPTGEKLFF. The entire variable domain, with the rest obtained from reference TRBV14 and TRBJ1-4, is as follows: EAGVTQFPSHSVIEKGQTVTLRCDPISGHDNLYWYRRVMGKEIKFLLHFVKESKQDESGMPNNRFLAERTGGTYSTLKVQPAELEDSGVYFCASSPPTGEKLFFGSGTQLSVL.

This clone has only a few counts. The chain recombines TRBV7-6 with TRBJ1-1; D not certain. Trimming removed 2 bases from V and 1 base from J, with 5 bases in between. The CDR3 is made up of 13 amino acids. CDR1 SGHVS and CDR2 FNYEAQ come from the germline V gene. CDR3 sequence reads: CASSLTGNTEAFF. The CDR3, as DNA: TGTGCCAGCAGCTTAACGGGGAACACTGAAGCTTTCTTT.

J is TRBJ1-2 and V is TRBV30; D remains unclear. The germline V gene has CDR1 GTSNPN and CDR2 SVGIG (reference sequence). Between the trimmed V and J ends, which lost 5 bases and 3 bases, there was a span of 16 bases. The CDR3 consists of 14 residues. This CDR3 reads CAWLGQRVDYGYTF. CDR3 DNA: TGTGCCTGGCTCGGGCAGCGGGTCGACTATGGCTACACCTTC.

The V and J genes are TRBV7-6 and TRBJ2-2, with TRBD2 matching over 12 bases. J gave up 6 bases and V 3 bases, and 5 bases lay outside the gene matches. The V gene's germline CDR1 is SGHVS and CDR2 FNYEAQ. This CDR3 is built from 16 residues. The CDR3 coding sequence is TGTGCCAGCAGCTTTAGACTAGCGGGAGTAGCCGGGGAGCTGTTTTTT. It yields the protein CASSFRLAGVAGELFF. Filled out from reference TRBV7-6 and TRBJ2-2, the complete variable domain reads GAGVSQSPRYKVTKRGQDVALRCDPISGHVSLYWYRQALGQGPEFLTYFNYEAQQDKSGLPNDRFSAERPEGSISTLTIQRTEQRDSAMYRCASSFRLAGVAGELFFGEGSRLTVL.